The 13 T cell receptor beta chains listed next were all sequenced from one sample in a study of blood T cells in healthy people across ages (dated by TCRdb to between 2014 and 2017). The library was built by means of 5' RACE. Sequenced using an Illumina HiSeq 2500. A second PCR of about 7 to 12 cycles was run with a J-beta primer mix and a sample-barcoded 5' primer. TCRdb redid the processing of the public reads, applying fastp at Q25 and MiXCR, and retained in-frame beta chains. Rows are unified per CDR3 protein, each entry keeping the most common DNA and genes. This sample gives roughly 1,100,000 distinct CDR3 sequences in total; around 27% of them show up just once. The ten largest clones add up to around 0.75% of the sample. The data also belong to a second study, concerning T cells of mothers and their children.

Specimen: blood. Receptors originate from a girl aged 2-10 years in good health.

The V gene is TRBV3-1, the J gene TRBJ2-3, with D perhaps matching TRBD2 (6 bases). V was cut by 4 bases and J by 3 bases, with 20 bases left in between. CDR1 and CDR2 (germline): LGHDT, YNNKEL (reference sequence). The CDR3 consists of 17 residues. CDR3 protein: CASSPGWGTPSTDTQYF. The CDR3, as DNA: TGTGCCAGCAGCCCGGGCTGGGGGACTCCATCAACAGATACGCAGTATTTT.

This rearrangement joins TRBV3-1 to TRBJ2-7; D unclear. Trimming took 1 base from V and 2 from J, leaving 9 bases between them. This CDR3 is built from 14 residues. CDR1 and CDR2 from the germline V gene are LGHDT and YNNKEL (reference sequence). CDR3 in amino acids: CASSQGPIAYEQYF. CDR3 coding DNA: TGTGCCAGCAGCCAAGGACCTATTGCCTACGAGCAGTACTTC.

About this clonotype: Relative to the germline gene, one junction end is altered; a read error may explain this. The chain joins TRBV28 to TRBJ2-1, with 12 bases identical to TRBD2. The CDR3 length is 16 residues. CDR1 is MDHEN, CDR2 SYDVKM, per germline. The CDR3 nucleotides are TGTGCCAGCAGTTTAGACCTTCTAGCGGGAGGGGGGGAGCAATTCTTC. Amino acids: CASSLDLLAGGGEQFF.

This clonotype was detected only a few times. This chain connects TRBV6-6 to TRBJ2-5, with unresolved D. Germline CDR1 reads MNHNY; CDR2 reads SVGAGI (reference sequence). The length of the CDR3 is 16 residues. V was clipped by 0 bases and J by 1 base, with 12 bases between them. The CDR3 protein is CASSYSSGVSQETQYF. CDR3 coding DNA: TGTGCCAGCAGTTACTCGAGTGGAGTAAGCCAAGAGACCCAGTACTTC.

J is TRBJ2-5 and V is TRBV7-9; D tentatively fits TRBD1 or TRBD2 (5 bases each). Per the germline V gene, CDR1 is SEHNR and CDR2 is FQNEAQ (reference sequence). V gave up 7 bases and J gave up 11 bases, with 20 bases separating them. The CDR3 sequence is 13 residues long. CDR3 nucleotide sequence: TGTGCCAGCACGCCGGGACCCAAGATAGAGCAGTACTTC. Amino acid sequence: CASTPGPKIEQYF.

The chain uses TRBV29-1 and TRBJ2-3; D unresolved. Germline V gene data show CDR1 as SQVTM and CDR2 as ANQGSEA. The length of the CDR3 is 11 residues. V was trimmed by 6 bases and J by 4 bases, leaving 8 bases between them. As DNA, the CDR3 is TGCAGCGTGGTCCTGGCAGATACGCAGTATTTT. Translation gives CSVVLADTQYF.

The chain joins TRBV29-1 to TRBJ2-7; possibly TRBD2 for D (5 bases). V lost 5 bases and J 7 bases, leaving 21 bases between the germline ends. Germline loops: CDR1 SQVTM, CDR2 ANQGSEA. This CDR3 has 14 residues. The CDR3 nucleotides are TGCAGCGTTCTAAGGACTTCCAATTCGGTGGAGCAGTACTTC. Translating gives CSVLRTSNSVEQYF.

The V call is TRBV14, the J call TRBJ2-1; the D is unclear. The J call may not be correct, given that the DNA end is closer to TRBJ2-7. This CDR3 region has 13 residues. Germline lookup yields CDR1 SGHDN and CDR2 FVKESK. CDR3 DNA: TGTGCCAGCAGCCAAGATGCAGGCATCGAGCAGTACTTC. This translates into CASSQDAGIEQYF.

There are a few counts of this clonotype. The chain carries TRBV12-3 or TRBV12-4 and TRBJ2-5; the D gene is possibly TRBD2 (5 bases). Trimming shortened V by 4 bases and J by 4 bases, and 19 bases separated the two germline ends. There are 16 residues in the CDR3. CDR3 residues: CASSSLRGSEGETQYF. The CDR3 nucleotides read TGTGCCAGCAGTTCCCTCCGGGGTAGCGAGGGAGAGACCCAGTACTTC.

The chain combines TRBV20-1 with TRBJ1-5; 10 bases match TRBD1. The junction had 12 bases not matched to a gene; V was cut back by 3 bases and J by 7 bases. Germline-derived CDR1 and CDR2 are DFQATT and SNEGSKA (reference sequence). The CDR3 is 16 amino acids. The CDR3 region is CSASAIDRGLQQPQHF. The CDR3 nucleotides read TGCAGTGCTAGTGCGATAGACAGGGGGCTGCAACAGCCCCAGCATTTT.

Here the CDR3 reads CSVESAAQADSGANVLTF. DNA of the CDR3: TGCAGCGTTGAATCCGCGGCCCAGGCAGACAGTGGGGCCAACGTCCTGACTTTC. The chain is built from TRBV29-1 and TRBJ2-6; D might be TRBD1 (5 bases). Germline V gives CDR1 SQVTM, CDR2 ANQGSEA. Trimming took 2 bases from V and 3 from J, leaving 20 bases between them. The CDR3 length is 18 residues.

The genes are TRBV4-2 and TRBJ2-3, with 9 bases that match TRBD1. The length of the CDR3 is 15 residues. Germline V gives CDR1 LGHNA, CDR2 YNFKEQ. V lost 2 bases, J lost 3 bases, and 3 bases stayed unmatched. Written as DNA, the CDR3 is TGTGCCAGCAGCCAATGGACAGGGGTAACAGATACGCAGTATTTT. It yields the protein CASSQWTGVTDTQYF.

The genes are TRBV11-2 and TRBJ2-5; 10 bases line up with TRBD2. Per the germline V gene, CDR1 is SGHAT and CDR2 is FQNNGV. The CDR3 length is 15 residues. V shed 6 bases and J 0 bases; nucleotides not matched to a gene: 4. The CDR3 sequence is CASSLAGAHQETQYF. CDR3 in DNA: TGTGCCAGCAGTCTAGCGGGAGCCCACCAAGAGACCCAGTACTTC.